These T cell receptor beta chains were read from a single sample in a study of PD-L1 blockade in urothelial cancer. TCRdb's table, derived via immunoSEQ multiplex PCR, lists solely in-frame clones and lacks some. The sample holds roughly 130,000 clones, around 84% seen once. Sequences were derived from PBMCs, sampled around atezolizumab (anti-PD-L1) treatment. The receptors derive from a man aged 50 to 59 with urothelial cancer. Both conserved end residues are part of each CDR3. A D gene is named only where the DNA matches it firmly. Expanded clones are given a class, and other clones once, few, many or no size at all.

abundance	d_gene	len	v_gene	j_gene	CDR3nt	CDR3aa
-	TRBD2	15	TRBV11-2	TRBJ2-1	TGTGCCAGCAGCTTAGCGCGGGAGTTGGCTCTTGAGCAGTTCTTC	CASSLARELALEQFF
-	-	14	TRBV28	TRBJ1-2	TGTGCCAGCAGTAGGGCGGCCGGGGTTTTAGGCTACACCTTC	CASSRAAGVLGYTF
-	TRBD2	14	TRBV2	TRBJ2-1	TGTGCCAGCAGTGTAGAGGTTAGCGGGGTTGAGCAGTTCTTC	CASSVEVSGVEQFF
-	TRBD2	14	TRBV27	TRBJ2-4	TGTGCCAGCAGCAGGGGAGCGGGAGACGGCATTCAGTACTTC	CASSRGAGDGIQYF
-	TRBD2	17	TRBV7-2	TRBJ2-7	TGTGCCAGCAGCTTAGCGGGAGGGTTGCGGGAGGACTACGAGCAGTACTTC	CASSLAGGLREDYEQYF
-	-	12	TRBV6-6	TRBJ2-7	TGTGCCAGCAGTCAACTAGCCTACGAGCAGTACTTC	CASSQLAYEQYF
-	-	16	TRBV28	TRBJ1-5	TGTGCCAGCAGTTTCTGGGGGGTAAATAGCAATCAGCCCCAGCATTTT	CASSFWGVNSNQPQHF
-	-	13	TRBV11-1	TRBJ2-5	TGTGCCAGCAGCCAGGGGACCCGGGAGACCCAGTACTTC	CASSQGTRETQYF
-	-	12	TRBV6-4	TRBJ1-1	TGTGCCCCCGTTGGTTGGAGCACTGAAGCTTTCTTT	CAPVGWSTEAFF
few	TRBD1	14	TRBV11-2	TRBJ1-5	TGTGCCAGCAGCCCACAGGGGAGCAATCAGCCCCAGCATTTT	CASSPQGSNQPQHF
many	-	14	TRBV27	TRBJ2-7	TGTGCCAGCAGCCGGGAGCTCCGGGCAAGCGAGCAGTACTTC	CASSRELRASEQYF
-	TRBD1	18	TRBV2	TRBJ2-6	TGTGCCAGCAGTCTACCGGGACAGGGGGCGGGAGGGGCCAACGTCCTGACTTTC	CASSLPGQGAGGANVLTF
-	TRBD1	13	TRBV5-1	TRBJ1-1	TGCGCCAGCAGCTCCAGGGGGGACACTGAAGCTTTCTTT	CASSSRGDTEAFF